The source of this T cell receptor beta chain is a study of lymphopenia after photon versus proton radiotherapy. In the case of this clone: Its cognate antigen is unknown.

Study results and caveats: Proton therapy kept repertoires fairly stable, unlike photons, which gained effector/memory cells. After the lymphocyte nadir, photon-treated repertoires showed oligoclonal expansion, especially of CD8+ Temra cells. Survival link was tested only in deceased patients; proton benefit remains a possibility.

Sequencing was performed with immunoSEQ multiplex PCR; in TCRdb, only in-frame clones are kept and a portion is missing. The profile shows around 150,000 clones, around 85% of them singletons. Germline lookup yields CDR1 MGHRA and CDR2 YSYEKL. The V and J ends lost 8 bases and 3 bases respectively, with 11 bases between them. This CDR3 has 13 residues. This receptor was identified in a man aged 50 or older with gastric cancer. V is TRBV4-1 and J is TRBJ1-5; weak D call: TRBD1 (5 bases). Specimen: peripheral blood, collected from a patient treated with photon-based radiotherapy. The DNA for the CDR3 is TGCGCCAGCGCCAGGGATGTCAATCAGCCCCAGCATTTT. Translated, it gives CASARDVNQPQHF.